The 8 T cell receptor beta chains given below trace back to one sample, sequenced in a study of shared T cell receptors in the human thymus. Clones were sequenced by immunoSEQ multiplex PCR, and TCRdb holds only the in-frame ones, with some missing. This sample has some 400,000 clones, with around 93% found just once. Sequencing was performed on thymocytes. Receptors originate from a human donor.

The chain couples TRBV4-1 to TRBJ1-3; D is undetermined. The CDR3 totals 17 residues. V lost 1 base and J 0 bases, leaving 13 bases between the germline ends. The germline CDR1 and CDR2 sequences are MGHRA and YSYEKL. The CDR3 reads CASSQAPQESSGNTIYF. Written as DNA, the CDR3 is TGCGCCAGCAGCCAAGCCCCTCAGGAGAGCTCTGGAAACACCATATATTTT.

This clone has just one count. This chain connects TRBV19 to TRBJ2-3; D uncertain. Trimming took off 1 base at V and 1 base at J, with 3 bases between the two ends. The germline V gene has CDR1 LNHDA and CDR2 SQIVND (reference sequence). The CDR3 sequence is 13 residues long. The CDR3 bases are TGTGCCAGTAGTATAGTGGGCACAGATACGCAGTATTTT. Its protein product is CASSIVGTDTQYF.

The chain couples TRBV15 to TRBJ1-2; perhaps TRBD1 as D (5 bases). Germline V gene sequence: CDR1 LNHNV, CDR2 YYDKDF (reference sequence). The CDR3 loop spans 16 amino acids. V dropped 1 base and J dropped 1 base, with 13 bases sitting between them. The CDR3 spells CATSRVRSQGNYGYTF. The CDR3 DNA is TGTGCCACCAGCAGAGTGCGATCTCAGGGTAACTATGGCTACACCTTC.

In its sample, this clone was seen once. The rearrangement uses TRBV28 and TRBJ1-2; D remains unclear. This CDR3 is 13 amino acids long. V was trimmed by 10 bases and J by 8 bases, leaving 20 bases between them. The germline V gene has CDR1 MDHEN and CDR2 SYDVKM. As DNA, the CDR3 is TGTGCCATCCACGACGGACGTCCCCAAGGCTACACCTTC. Translating it yields CAIHDGRPQGYTF.

This clone was seen only once. V and J are TRBV6-6 and TRBJ1-5, with D possibly TRBD1 on 6 matching bases. V lost 6 bases, J lost 3 bases, and 12 bases lay in between. Germline CDR1 reads MNHNY; CDR2 reads SVGAGI (reference sequence). The CDR3 contains 14 residues. The CDR3 nucleotides are TGTGCCAGCAGCCCCGGACAGTACAATCAGCCCCAGCATTTT. Its translation is CASSPGQYNQPQHF.

This clone was seen more than once but under ten times. The V call is TRBV28, the J call TRBJ1-5, with TRBD1 as a possible D gene (5 bases). Looked up from germline, CDR1 is MDHEN and CDR2 is SYDVKM. This CDR3 comprises 17 residues. V lost 5 bases to trimming and J lost 0 bases, with 17 bases between them. The CDR3 is CASSPLTDPHSNQPQHF. The CDR3 nucleotides read TGTGCCAGCAGTCCCCTGACAGATCCACATAGCAATCAGCCCCAGCATTTT.

V usage is TRBV6-5 and J usage is TRBJ2-3; D is possibly TRBD1 (6 bases). Germline CDR1 MNHEY, CDR2 SVGAGI. V gave up 4 bases and J gave up 6 bases, with 17 bases separating them. The CDR3 extends over 15 amino acids. In DNA form, the CDR3 reads TGTGCCAGCAGTTCAGCCGGGACACCCCCCGATACGCAGTATTTT. It translates to CASSSAGTPPDTQYF.

The J gene is TRBJ1-1, the V gene TRBV29-1, with D uncertain. V was trimmed by 4 bases and J by 1 base, leaving 10 bases between them. This CDR3 region has 13 residues. CDR1 SQVTM and CDR2 ANQGSEA come from the germline V gene. CDR3 DNA sequence: TGCAGCGTTGCTTGGGTAGGGAACACTGAAGCTTTCTTT. Translated, it gives CSVAWVGNTEAFF.